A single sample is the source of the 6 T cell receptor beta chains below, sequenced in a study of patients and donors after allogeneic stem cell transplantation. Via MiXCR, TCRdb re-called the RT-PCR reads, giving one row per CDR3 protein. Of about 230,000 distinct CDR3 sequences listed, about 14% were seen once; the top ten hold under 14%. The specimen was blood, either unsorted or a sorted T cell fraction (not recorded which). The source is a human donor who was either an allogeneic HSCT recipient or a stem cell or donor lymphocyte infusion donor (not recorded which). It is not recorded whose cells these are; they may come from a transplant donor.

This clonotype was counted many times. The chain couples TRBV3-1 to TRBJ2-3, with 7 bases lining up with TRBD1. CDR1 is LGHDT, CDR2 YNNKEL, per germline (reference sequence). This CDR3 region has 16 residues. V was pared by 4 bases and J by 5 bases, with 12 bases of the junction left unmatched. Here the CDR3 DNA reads TGTGCCAGCAGCCCCACTAGACAGGGAGTGGGAGATACGCAGTATTTT. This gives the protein CASSPTRQGVGDTQYF.

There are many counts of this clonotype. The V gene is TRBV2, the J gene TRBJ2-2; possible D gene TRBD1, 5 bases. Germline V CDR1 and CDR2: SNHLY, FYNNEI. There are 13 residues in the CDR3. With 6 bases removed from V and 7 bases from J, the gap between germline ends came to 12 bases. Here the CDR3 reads CASRTDSRGELFF. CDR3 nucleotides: TGTGCCAGCAGGACAGACAGCCGCGGGGAGCTGTTTTTT.

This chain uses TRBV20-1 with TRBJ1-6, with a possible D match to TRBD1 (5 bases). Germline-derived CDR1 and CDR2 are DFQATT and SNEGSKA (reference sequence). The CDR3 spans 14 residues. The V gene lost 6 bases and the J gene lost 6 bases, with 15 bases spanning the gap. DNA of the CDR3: TGCAGTGCCTCCCCGGCAGGGCCTAATTCACCCCTCCACTTT. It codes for CSASPAGPNSPLHF.

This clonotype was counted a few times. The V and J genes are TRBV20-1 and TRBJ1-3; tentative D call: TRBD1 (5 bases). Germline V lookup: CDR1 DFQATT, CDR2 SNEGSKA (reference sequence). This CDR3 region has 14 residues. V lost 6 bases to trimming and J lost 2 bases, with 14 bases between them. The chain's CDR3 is CSAPPPGAGNTIYF. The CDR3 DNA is TGCAGTGCCCCACCCCCGGGGGCTGGAAACACCATATATTTT.

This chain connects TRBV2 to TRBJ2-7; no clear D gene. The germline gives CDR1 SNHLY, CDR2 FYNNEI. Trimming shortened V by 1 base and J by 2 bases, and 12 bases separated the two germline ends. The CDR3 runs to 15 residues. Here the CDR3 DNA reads TGTGCCAGCAGTGAAGGAAGATTGGCGACCTACGAGCAGTACTTC. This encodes CASSEGRLATYEQYF. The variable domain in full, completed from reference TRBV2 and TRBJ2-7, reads EPEVTQTPSHQVTQMGQEVILRCVPISNHLYFYWYRQILGQKVEFLVSFYNNEISEKSEIFDDQFSVERPDGSNFTLKIRSTKLEDSAMYFCASSEGRLATYEQYFGPGTRLTVT.

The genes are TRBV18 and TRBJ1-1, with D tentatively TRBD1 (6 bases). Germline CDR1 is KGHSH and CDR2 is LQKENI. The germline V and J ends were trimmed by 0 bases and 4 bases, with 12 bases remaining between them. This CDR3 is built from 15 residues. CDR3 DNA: TGTGCCAGCTCACCACCGTGGGGGCCGGGCACTGAAGCTTTCTTT. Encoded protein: CASSPPWGPGTEAFF.